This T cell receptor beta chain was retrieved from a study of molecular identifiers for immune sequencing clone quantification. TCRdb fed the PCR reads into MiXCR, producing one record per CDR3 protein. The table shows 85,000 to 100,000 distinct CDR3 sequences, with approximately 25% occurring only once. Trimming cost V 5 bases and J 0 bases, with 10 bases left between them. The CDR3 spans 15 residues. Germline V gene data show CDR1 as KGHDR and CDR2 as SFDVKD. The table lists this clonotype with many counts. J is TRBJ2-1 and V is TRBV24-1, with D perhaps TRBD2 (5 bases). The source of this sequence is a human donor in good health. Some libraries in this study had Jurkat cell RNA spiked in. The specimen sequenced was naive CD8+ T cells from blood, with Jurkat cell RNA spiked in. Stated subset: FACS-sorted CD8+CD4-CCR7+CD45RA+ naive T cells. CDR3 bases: TGTGCCACCAGTGGCCCAGCGGACTCCTACAATGAGCAGTTCTTC. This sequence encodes CATSGPADSYNEQFF.